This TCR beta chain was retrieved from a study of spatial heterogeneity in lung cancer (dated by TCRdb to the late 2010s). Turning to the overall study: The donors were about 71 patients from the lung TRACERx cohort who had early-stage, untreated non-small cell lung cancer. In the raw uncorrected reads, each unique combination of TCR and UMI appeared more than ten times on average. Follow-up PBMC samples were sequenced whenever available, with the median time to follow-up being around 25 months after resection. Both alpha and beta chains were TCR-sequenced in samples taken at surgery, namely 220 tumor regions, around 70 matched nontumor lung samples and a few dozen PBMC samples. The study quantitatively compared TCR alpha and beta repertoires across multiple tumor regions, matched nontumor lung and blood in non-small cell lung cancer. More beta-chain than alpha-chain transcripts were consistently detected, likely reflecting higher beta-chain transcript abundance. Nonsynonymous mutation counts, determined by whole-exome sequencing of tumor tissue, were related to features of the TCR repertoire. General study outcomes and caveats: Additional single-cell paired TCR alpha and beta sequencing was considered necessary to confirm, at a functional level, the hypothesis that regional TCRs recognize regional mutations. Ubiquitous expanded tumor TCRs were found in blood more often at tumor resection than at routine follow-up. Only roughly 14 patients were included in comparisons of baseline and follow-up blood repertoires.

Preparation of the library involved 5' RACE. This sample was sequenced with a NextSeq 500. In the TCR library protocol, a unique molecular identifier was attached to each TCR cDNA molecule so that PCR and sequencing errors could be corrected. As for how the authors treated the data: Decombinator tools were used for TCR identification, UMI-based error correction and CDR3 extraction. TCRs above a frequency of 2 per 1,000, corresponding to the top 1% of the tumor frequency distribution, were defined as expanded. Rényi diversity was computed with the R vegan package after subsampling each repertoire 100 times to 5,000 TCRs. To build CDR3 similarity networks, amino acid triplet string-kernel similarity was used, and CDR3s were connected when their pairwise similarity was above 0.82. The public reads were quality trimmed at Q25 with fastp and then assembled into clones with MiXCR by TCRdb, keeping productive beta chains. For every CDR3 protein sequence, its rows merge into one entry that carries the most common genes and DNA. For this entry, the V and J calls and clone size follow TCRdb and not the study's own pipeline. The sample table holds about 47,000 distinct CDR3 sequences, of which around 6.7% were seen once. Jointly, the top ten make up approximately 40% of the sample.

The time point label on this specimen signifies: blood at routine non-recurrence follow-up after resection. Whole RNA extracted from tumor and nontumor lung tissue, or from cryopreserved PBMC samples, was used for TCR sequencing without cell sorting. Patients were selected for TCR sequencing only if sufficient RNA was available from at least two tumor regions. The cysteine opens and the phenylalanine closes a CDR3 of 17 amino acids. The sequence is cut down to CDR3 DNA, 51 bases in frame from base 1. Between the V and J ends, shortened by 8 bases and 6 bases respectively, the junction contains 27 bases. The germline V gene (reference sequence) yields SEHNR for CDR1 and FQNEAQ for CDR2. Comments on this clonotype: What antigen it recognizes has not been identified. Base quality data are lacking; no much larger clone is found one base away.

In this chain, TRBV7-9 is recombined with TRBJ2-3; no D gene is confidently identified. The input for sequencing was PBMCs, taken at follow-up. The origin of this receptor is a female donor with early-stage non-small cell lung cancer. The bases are TGTGCCAGCTCCTCCTCCTCTTGGCAGGAACGGTGGGATACGCAGTATTTT. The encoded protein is CASSSSSWQERWDTQYF.